This paragraph reports one TCR beta chain. With 6 bases removed from V and 4 bases from J, the gap between germline ends came to 14 bases. The CDR3 runs 14 residues. CDR1 is MNHEY and CDR2 is SVGAGI in the germline V gene. The data belong to a study of shared clonotypes between healthy human individuals. TCRdb's copy holds only in-frame clones and misses some; the assay was immunoSEQ multiplex PCR. Of 2,100,000 or so clones in the sample, nearly 97% are singletons; the top ten hold about 0.13%. The V call is TRBV6-5, the J call TRBJ2-3; D is unresolved. This clonotype originated in a man aged 18 to 29 in good health. The sequencing sample was made of naive CD4+ T cells sorted from blood. Subset meaning: CD45RA+ positively selected. This CDR3 is CASSPRLVSDTQYF. CDR3 DNA: TGTGCCAGCAGCCCGAGGCTAGTTTCAGATACGCAGTATTTT.